At least ten counts were recorded for the clone carrying this T cell receptor (beta chain). No antigen is known for it. The V gene's germline CDR1 is MNHEY and CDR2 SVGAGI. The CDR3 totals 12 residues. Trimming took 0 bases from V and 8 from J, leaving 7 bases between them. The data were taken from a study of CD8 T cells in ankylosing spondylitis. Study results and caveats: Ankylosing spondylitis blood appeared to carry a characteristic TCR beta motif of several highly homologous variants.

TCRdb reprocessed the 5' RACE reads with MiXCR, giving one entry per CDR3 protein. The table has a few hundred thousand distinct CDR3 sequences, roughly 10% seen once. The chain is built from TRBV6-5 and TRBJ1-1; the D is unclear. The sample was blood, either unsorted or a sorted T cell fraction (not recorded which). This clonotype originated in a male donor with ankylosing spondylitis or in good health (not recorded which). The CDR3 region has the DNA TGTGCCAGCAGTTACTCTCGGGGAGAAGCTTTCTTT. It is translated as CASSYSRGEAFF.